The rows below give T cell receptor beta chains drawn from one sample of a study of human T cells and chemical hapten exposure. TCRdb redid the calling of the RACE reads with MiXCR, one entry per CDR3 protein. The sample lists 270,000 or so distinct CDR3 sequences, approximately 7.5% occurring once. The source material was whole blood, sampled in connection with sensitization to the hapten diphenylcyclopropenone (DPC). These receptors were taken from a man between 18 and 35 years old with alopecia areata. Some clones in this sample may be carry-over from other donors' samples. Each CDR3 is given with its conserved first and last residue. The D gene is left open where the match is weak. Clone sizes are given selectively: once, few, many, or a class where the clone is expanded.

V: TRBV20-1; D: NA; size: many; J: TRBJ1-5; CDR3: CSAVRGNQPQHF; DNA: TGCAGTGCTGTCAGGGGAAATCAGCCCCAGCATTTT
V: TRBV5-6; D: NA; size: NA; J: TRBJ1-3; CDR3: CASSQGFENTIYF; DNA: TGTGCCAGCAGCCAGGGGTTTGAAAACACCATATATTTT
V: TRBV7-9; D: NA; size: many; J: TRBJ1-1; CDR3: CASRPVGGSEAFF; DNA: TGTGCCAGCAGGCCCGTGGGGGGCTCTGAAGCTTTCTTT
V: TRBV5-1; D: NA; size: few; J: TRBJ2-1; CDR3: CASSRDVGNEQFF; DNA: TGCGCCAGCTCCAGGGACGTCGGTAATGAGCAGTTCTTC
V: TRBV6-2/TRBV6-3; D: NA; size: few; J: TRBJ1-2; CDR3: CASTHGRYYGYTF; DNA: TGTGCCAGCACCCACGGCCGGTACTATGGCTACACCTTC
V: TRBV29-1; D: TRBD1; size: few; J: TRBJ1-1; CDR3: CSARRDREVWNTEAFF; DNA: TGCAGCGCTAGGCGGGACAGGGAAGTATGGAACACTGAAGCTTTCTTT
V: TRBV10-3; D: TRBD1; size: few; J: TRBJ1-1; CDR3: CAISTGADTEAFF; DNA: TGTGCCATCAGCACAGGGGCTGACACTGAAGCTTTCTTT
V: TRBV20-1; D: NA; size: many; J: TRBJ1-2; CDR3: CSARVAGEITYGYTF; DNA: TGCAGTGCTAGAGTCGCGGGGGAAATAACCTATGGCTACACCTTC
V: TRBV6-6; D: NA; size: few; J: TRBJ1-1; CDR3: CASSNTEAFF; DNA: TGTGCCAGCAGTAACACTGAAGCTTTCTTT
V: TRBV23-1; D: TRBD1; size: NA; J: TRBJ2-5; CDR3: CASSQSGQGGETQYF; DNA: TGCGCCAGCAGTCAGTCAGGACAGGGAGGCGAGACCCAGTACTTC
V: TRBV11-1; D: TRBD1; size: few; J: TRBJ2-5; CDR3: CASSEGQGGTETQYF; DNA: TGTGCCAGCAGCGAGGGACAGGGGGGGACCGAGACCCAGTACTTC
V: TRBV20-1; D: NA; size: many; J: TRBJ1-5; CDR3: CSASRVYSNQPQHF; DNA: TGCAGTGCTAGCAGGGTTTATAGCAATCAGCCCCAGCATTTT
V: TRBV15; D: TRBD1; size: NA; J: TRBJ1-1; CDR3: CATSRDRVDTEAFF; DNA: TGTGCCACCAGCCGGGACAGGGTCGACACTGAAGCTTTCTTT
V: TRBV20-1; D: NA; size: many; J: TRBJ2-3; CDR3: CSGSSTDTQYF; DNA: TGCAGTGGTTCTAGCACAGATACGCAGTATTTT
V: TRBV10-3; D: NA; size: few; J: TRBJ1-5; CDR3: CAISEDRTTNYQPQHF; DNA: TGTGCCATCAGTGAAGACAGAACAACGAATTATCAGCCCCAGCATTTT
V: TRBV10-3; D: TRBD1; size: few; J: TRBJ1-5; CDR3: CAIRQGDQPQHF; DNA: TGTGCCATCAGACAGGGGGATCAGCCCCAGCATTTT
V: TRBV10-3; D: NA; size: few; J: TRBJ2-2; CDR3: CAIRARTQPGELFF; DNA: TGTGCCATCAGGGCCAGGACCCAGCCCGGGGAGCTGTTTTTT
V: TRBV7-9; D: TRBD1; size: NA; J: TRBJ1-2; CDR3: CASSFLTGDYGYTF; DNA: TGTGCCAGCAGCTTCCTGACAGGGGACTATGGCTACACCTTC
V: TRBV7-2; D: TRBD1; size: few; J: TRBJ1-6; CDR3: CASSSVTGAGSPLHF; DNA: TGTGCCAGCAGCTCGGTGACAGGGGCCGGTTCACCCCTCCACTTT
V: TRBV14; D: NA; size: few; J: TRBJ2-1; CDR3: CASSQRLAPYNEQFF; DNA: TGTGCCAGCAGCCAAAGGCTAGCCCCTTACAATGAGCAGTTCTTC
V: TRBV5-6; D: TRBD1; size: few; J: TRBJ1-1; CDR3: CASSLPGTGGNTEAFF; DNA: TGTGCCAGCAGCTTGCCAGGGACAGGAGGGAACACTGAAGCTTTCTTT
V: TRBV5-5; D: TRBD1; size: few; J: TRBJ2-3; CDR3: CASSSGTGITDTQYF; DNA: TGTGCCAGCAGCTCAGGGACAGGAATAACAGATACGCAGTATTTT
V: TRBV9; D: NA; size: NA; J: TRBJ1-6; CDR3: CASSVERFNSPLHF; DNA: TGTGCCAGCAGCGTAGAACGGTTTAATTCACCCCTCCACTTT
V: TRBV27; D: TRBD1; size: many; J: TRBJ1-5; CDR3: CASSLGQGINQPQHF; DNA: TGTGCCAGCAGTCTGGGACAGGGGATAAATCAGCCCCAGCATTTT
V: TRBV27; D: TRBD1; size: few; J: TRBJ2-4; CDR3: CASPDRGREGHKNIRYF; DNA: TGTGCCAGCCCGGACAGGGGCCGTGAGGGTCACAAAAACATTCGGTACTTC
V: TRBV6-2/TRBV6-3; D: NA; size: few; J: TRBJ2-3; CDR3: CASSSPGTTDTQYF; DNA: TGTGCCAGCAGTAGTCCCGGGACTACAGATACGCAGTATTTT
V: TRBV12-3/TRBV12-4; D: NA; size: NA; J: TRBJ2-3; CDR3: CASSLALYGPSTDTQYF; DNA: TGTGCCAGCAGTTTAGCGTTGTACGGCCCGAGCACAGATACGCAGTATTTT
V: TRBV18; D: NA; size: few; J: TRBJ2-4; CDR3: CASSPPVNQNIQYF; DNA: TGTGCCAGCTCACCACCGGTGAACCAAAACATTCAGTACTTC
V: TRBV5-1; D: NA; size: many; J: TRBJ2-2; CDR3: CASSLSGFPKLTGELFF; DNA: TGCGCCAGCAGCTTGTCGGGCTTCCCTAAACTTACCGGGGAGCTGTTTTTT
V: TRBV7-9; D: NA; size: NA; J: TRBJ2-7; CDR3: CASSFQAHSYEQYF; DNA: TGTGCCAGCAGCTTCCAGGCACACTCCTACGAGCAGTACTTC
V: TRBV6-6; D: NA; size: many; J: TRBJ1-2; CDR3: CASSLPAPPYGYTF; DNA: TGTGCCAGCAGTTTACCGGCTCCCCCCTATGGCTACACCTTC
V: TRBV29-1; D: NA; size: many; J: TRBJ2-1; CDR3: CSAKQGNEQFF; DNA: TGCAGCGCTAAACAGGGAAATGAGCAGTTCTTC